Reported below is one TCR beta chain. Its antigen is unidentified. This sample was taken from a study of somatic mutations in cytotoxic T cells in rheumatoid arthritis. Whole-study findings and limits: An age-related increase in CD8+ clonality was seen in rheumatoid arthritis patients but not in healthy controls. Compared with age-matched healthy controls, rheumatoid arthritis patients did not differ significantly in CD8+ T-cell clonality.

This table comes from immunoSEQ multiplex PCR, and its TCRdb copy is limited to in-frame clones, with some not included. Of 20,000 or so clones listed, approximately 80% are singletons. The CDR3 spans 15 residues. V was trimmed by 0 bases and J by 1 base, leaving 10 bases between them. Looked up from germline, CDR1 is GTSNPN and CDR2 is SVGIG (reference sequence). The healthy control blood donors were roughly 50% female, with median age 56 years (range about 21-70). The CD4+ and CD8+ fractions came from positive magnetic bead selection and were purity-checked by flow cytometry. The gene calls are TRBV30 and TRBJ2-1; no clear D. This TCR was sampled from a woman between 50 and 59 years old in good health. The specimen sequenced was CD8+ T cells sorted from blood. The CDR3: CAWSVGAASYNEQFF. CDR3 coding DNA: TGTGCCTGGAGTGTGGGCGCAGCGTCCTACAATGAGCAGTTCTTC.